These 7 T cell receptor beta chains were all obtained from the same sample, sequenced in a study of T cell clonality in common variable immunodeficiency. Method: immunoSEQ multiplex PCR; TCRdb's copy keeps in-frame clones and lacks some. This record lists roughly 60,000 clones, none seen once only, and the top ten clones contain around 1.6%. Specimen: peripheral blood mononuclear cells. The source is a person aged 18 to 70 in good health.

Ten or more counts support this clone. The DNA ends 3 residues before the CDR3 does, and the rest of the CDR3 is filled in from the germline J gene. J is TRBJ1-1 and V is TRBV2, with D perhaps matching TRBD1 (5 bases). The V end lost 4 bases, the J end lost 4 bases, and 7 bases lay between the germline ends. The CDR3 covers 12 residues. Germline values: CDR1 SNHLY, CDR2 FYNNEI. The CDR3 region is CASSVRVTEAFF. CDR3 bases read: TGTGCCAGCAGTGTCAGGGTCACTGAA. The full variable domain, completed using reference TRBV2 and TRBJ1-1, is EPEVTQTPSHQVTQMGQEVILRCVPISNHLYFYWYRQILGQKVEFLVSFYNNEISEKSEIFDDQFSVERPDGSNFTLKIRSTKLEDSAMYFCASSVRVTEAFFGQGTRLTVV.

This clone was counted many times. The read ends 3 residues shy of where the CDR3 ends; the end is completed using the germline J gene. The chain links TRBV11-2 to TRBJ2-5; perhaps TRBD2 as D (5 bases). Trimming left V 3 bases short and J 3 bases short, with 5 bases between. The CDR3 loop spans 12 amino acids. Germline lookup yields CDR1 SGHAT and CDR2 FQNNGV. The part of the CDR3 DNA that was read is TGTGCCAGCAGCTTGAGGGAAGAGACC. The encoded protein is CASSLREET. The complete CDR3 sequence is CASSLREETQYF. The full variable domain, rest sourced from reference TRBV11-2 and TRBJ2-5, is EAGVAQSPRYKIIEKRQSVAFWCNPISGHATLYWYQQILGQGPKLLIQFQNNGVVDDSQLPKDRFSAERLKGVDSTLKIQPAKLEDSAVYLCASSLREETQYFGPGTRLLVL.

This clone was detected many times. Read sequence stops 3 residues before the CDR3 end, and the germline J gene provides the missing end. This specimen includes other DNA sequences encoding the same CDR3. J is TRBJ2-1 and V is TRBV27; no firm D call. Trimming removed 2 bases from V and 1 base from J, with 9 bases in between. The CDR3 has 15 amino acids. From germline, CDR1 is MNHEY and CDR2 SMNVEV (reference sequence). CDR3 bases read: TGTGCCAGCAGTTTAGGCGGATCTTCCTACAATGAG. This sequence encodes CASSLGGSSYNE. In full, the CDR3 is CASSLGGSSYNEQFF.

This clone was counted ten times or more. The read finishes 3 residues shy of the CDR3 end, and the germline J gene is used to complete it. The rearrangement links TRBV20-1 to TRBJ2-1; D might be TRBD2 (7 bases). Germline CDR1 DFQATT, CDR2 SNEGSKA (reference sequence). This CDR3 is built from 18 residues. With 4 bases removed from V and 0 bases from J, the gap between germline ends came to 22 bases. The sequenced CDR3 bases are TGCAGTGCTACCCATTGGGGGGGAGAGGGGGGCTCCTACAATGAG. The encoded protein is CSATHWGGEGGSYNE. The whole CDR3 protein is CSATHWGGEGGSYNEQFF.

Many counts were recorded for this clone. Read data end 3 residues before the CDR3 end; the end is taken from the germline J gene. The rearrangement joins TRBV20-1 to TRBJ2-3, with TRBD2 as a possible D gene (6 bases). The V gene's germline CDR1 is DFQATT and CDR2 SNEGSKA (reference sequence). This CDR3 region has 13 residues. V gave up 5 bases and J gave up 0 bases, with 9 bases separating them. The CDR3 bases that were read are TGCAGTGCTTTTAGCGGTAGCACAGATACG. Protein: CSAFSGSTDT. The full CDR3 protein is CSAFSGSTDTQYF.

This clone was counted between two and nine times. The CDR3 end is not reached by the read, which stops 3 residues before it; the germline J gene fills it in. The chain joins TRBV7-8 to TRBJ2-5; no reliable D call. This CDR3 has 15 amino acids. The germline V and J ends were trimmed by 1 base and 0 bases, with 9 bases remaining between them. CDR1 is SGHVS and CDR2 is FQNEAQ in the germline V gene. CDR3 protein: CASSLGTDNQETQYF. The part of the CDR3 DNA that was read is TGTGCCAGCAGCTTAGGAACTGACAACCAAGAGACC.

This clone was observed at least ten times. The observed sequence ends 3 residues before the CDR3 terminus, with the missing tail filled in from the germline J gene. V and J are TRBV20-1 and TRBJ2-3; 11 nucleotides line up with TRBD2. V shed 4 bases, J shed 4 bases, and the junction held 19 bases outside the gene matches. From germline, CDR1 is DFQATT and CDR2 SNEGSKA (reference sequence). The CDR3 has 19 residues. CDR3 DNA (partial): TGCAGTGCTACCCCGCAACTAGCGGGAGTGGAGGATAGCGCAGATACG. The encoded protein is CSATPQLAGVEDSADT. The entire CDR3 sequence reads CSATPQLAGVEDSADTQYF.